This TCR beta chain comes out of a study of CD8 T cells in ankylosing spondylitis. Study findings and constraints: Reports say disease-linked clones showed up significantly more in matched ankylosing spondylitis synovial fluid. Some of the motif variants had earlier been found in reactive arthritis patients' fluid and blood.

This clonotype was detected a few times. The target antigen is unknown. A quantitative 5'-RACE method, one with molecular barcodes, was used to make TCR beta libraries. TCRdb ran MiXCR on the 5' RACE reads and lists one entry per CDR3 protein. The sample includes 150,000 to 200,000 distinct CDR3 sequences, about a third seen only once; the top ten take about 5.5%. Germline CDR1 is SGHTA and CDR2 is FQGTGA. The CDR3 covers 15 residues. Trimming shortened V by 5 bases and J by 1 base, and 13 bases separated the two germline ends. This TCR was sampled from a male donor with ankylosing spondylitis. Sequencing was performed on synovial fluid, either unsorted or a sorted T cell fraction (not recorded which). The chain uses TRBV7-3 and TRBJ2-3; the D is unclear. The CDR3 region is CASSRTSLGTDTQYF. CDR3 DNA: TGTGCCAGCAGCCGGACCAGTCTCGGCACAGATACGCAGTATTTT.